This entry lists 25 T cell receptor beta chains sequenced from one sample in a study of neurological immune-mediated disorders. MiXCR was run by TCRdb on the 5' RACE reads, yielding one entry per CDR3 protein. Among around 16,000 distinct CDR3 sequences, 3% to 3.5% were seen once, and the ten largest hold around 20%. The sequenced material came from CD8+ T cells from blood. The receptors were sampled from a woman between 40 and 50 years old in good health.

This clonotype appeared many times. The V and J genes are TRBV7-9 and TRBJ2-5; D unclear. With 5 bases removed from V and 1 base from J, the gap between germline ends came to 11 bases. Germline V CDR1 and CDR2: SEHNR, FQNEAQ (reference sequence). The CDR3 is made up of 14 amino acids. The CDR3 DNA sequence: TGTGCCAGCAGCGCTGCGGCAGCCCAAGAGACCCAGTACTTC. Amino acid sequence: CASSAAAAQETQYF.

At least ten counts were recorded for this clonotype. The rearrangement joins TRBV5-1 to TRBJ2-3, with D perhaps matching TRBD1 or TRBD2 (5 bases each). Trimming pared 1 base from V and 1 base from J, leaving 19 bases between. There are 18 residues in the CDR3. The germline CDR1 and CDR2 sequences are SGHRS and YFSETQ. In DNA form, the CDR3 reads TGCGCCAGCAGCTTGTCTTCCACTGACCGGGACGGCACAGATACGCAGTATTTT. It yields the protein CASSLSSTDRDGTDTQYF. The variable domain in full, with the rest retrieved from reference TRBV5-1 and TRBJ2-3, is KAGVTQTPRYLIKTRGQQVTLSCSPISGHRSVSWYQQTPGQGLQFLFEYFSETQRNKGNFPGRFSGRQFSNSRSEMNVSTLELGDSALYLCASSLSSTDRDGTDTQYFGPGTRLTVL.

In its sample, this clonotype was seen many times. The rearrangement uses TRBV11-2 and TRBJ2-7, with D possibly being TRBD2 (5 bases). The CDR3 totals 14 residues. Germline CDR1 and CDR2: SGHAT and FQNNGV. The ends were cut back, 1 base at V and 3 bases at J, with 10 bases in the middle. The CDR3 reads CASSLGASSYEQYF. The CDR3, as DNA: TGTGCCAGCAGCTTAGGGGCTAGCAGCTACGAGCAGTACTTC.

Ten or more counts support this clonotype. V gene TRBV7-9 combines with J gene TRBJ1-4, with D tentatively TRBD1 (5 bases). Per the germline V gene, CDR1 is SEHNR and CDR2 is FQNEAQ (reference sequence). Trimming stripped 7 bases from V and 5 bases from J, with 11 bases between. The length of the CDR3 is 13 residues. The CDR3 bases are TGTGCCAGCACCCTGGGGGGGAATGAAAAACTGTTTTTT. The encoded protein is CASTLGGNEKLFF.

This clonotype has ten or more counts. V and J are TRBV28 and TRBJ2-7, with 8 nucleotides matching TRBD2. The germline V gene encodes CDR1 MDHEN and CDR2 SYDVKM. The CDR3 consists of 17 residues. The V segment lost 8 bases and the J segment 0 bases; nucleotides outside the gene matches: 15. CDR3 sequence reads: CASDAGGGGQHSYEQYF. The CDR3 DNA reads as TGTGCCAGCGACGCGGGGGGTGGGGGGCAACACTCCTACGAGCAGTACTTC.

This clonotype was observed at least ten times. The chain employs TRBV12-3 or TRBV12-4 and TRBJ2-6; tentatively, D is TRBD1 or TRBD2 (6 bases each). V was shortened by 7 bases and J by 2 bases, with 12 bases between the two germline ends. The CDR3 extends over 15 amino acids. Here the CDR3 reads CASKRRGAGANVLTF. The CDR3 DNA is TGTGCCAGCAAGAGAAGGGGGGCTGGGGCCAACGTCCTGACTTTC.

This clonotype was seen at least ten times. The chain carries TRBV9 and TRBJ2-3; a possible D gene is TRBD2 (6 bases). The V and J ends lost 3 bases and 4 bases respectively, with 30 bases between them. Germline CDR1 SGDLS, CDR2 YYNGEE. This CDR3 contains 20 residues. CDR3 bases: TGTGCCAGCAGCGCCAATACGCGCCCTCGAGGAGGGGAGGTTCCAGATACGCAGTATTTT. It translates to CASSANTRPRGGEVPDTQYF. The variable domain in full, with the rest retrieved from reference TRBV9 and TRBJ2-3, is DSGVTQTPKHLITATGQRVTLRCSPRSGDLSVYWYQQSLDQGLQFLIQYYNGEERAKGNILERFSAQQFPDLHSELNLSSLELGDSALYFCASSANTRPRGGEVPDTQYFGPGTRLTVL.

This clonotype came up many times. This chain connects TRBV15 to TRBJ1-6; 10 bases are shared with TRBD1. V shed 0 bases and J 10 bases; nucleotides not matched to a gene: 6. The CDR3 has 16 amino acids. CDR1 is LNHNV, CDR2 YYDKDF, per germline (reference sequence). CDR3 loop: CATSRDLGTGASPLHF. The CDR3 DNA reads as TGTGCCACCAGCAGAGATCTTGGGACAGGGGCATCACCCCTCCACTTT. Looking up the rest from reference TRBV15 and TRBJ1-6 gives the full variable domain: DAMVIQNPRYQVTQFGKPVTLSCSQTLNHNVMYWYQQKSSQAPKLLFHYYDKDFNNEADTPDNFQSRRPNTSFCFLDIRSPGLGDTAMYLCATSRDLGTGASPLHFGNGTRLTVT.

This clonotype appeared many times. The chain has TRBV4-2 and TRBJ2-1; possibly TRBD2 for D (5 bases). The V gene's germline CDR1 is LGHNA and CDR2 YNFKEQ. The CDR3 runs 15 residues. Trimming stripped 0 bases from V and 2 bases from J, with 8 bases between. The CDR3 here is CASSQEEDPYNEQFF. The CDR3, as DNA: TGTGCCAGCAGCCAAGAGGAGGACCCCTACAATGAGCAGTTCTTC.

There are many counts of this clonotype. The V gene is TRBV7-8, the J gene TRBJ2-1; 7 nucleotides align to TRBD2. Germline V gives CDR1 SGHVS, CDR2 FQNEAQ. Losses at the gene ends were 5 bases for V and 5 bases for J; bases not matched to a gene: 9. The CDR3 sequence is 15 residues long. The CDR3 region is CASSVPGTKDNEQFF. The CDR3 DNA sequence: TGTGCCAGCAGCGTCCCCGGGACTAAGGACAATGAGCAGTTCTTC.

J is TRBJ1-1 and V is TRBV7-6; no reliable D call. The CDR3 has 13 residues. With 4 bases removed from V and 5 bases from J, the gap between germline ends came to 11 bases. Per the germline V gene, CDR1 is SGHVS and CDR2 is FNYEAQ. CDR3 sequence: CASSSGYETEAFF. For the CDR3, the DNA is TGTGCCAGCAGCTCGGGGTATGAGACTGAAGCTTTCTTT. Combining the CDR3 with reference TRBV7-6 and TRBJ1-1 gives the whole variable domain GAGVSQSPRYKVTKRGQDVALRCDPISGHVSLYWYRQALGQGPEFLTYFNYEAQQDKSGLPNDRFSAERPEGSISTLTIQRTEQRDSAMYRCASSSGYETEAFFGQGTRLTVV.

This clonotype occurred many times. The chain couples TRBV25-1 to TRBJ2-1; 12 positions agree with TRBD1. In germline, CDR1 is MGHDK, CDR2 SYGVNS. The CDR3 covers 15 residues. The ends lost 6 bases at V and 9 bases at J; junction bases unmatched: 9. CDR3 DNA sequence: TGTGCCAGCAGCAACCGGGACAGGGGGCAGGGTGAGCAGTTCTTC. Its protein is CASSNRDRGQGEQFF.

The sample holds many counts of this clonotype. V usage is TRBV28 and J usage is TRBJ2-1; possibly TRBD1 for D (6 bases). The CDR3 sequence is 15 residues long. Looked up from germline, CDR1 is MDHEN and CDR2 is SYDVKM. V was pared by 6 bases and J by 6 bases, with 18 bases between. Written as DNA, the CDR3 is TGTGCCAGCAGCCCTGGACAGTCGACCTCCAATGAGCAGTTCTTC. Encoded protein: CASSPGQSTSNEQFF.

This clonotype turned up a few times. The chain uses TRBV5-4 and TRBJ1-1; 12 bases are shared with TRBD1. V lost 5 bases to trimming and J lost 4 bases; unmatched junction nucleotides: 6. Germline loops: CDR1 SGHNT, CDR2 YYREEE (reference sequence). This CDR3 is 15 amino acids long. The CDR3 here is CASRDGTGGPTEAFF. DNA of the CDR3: TGTGCCAGCAGGGATGGGACAGGGGGCCCCACTGAAGCTTTCTTT.

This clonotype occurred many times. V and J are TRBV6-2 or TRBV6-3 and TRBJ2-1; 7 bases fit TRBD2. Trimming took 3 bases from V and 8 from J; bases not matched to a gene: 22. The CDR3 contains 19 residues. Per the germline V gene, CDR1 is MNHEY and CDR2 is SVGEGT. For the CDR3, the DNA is TGTGCCAGCAGTTATTCCGTAATTATGGCGGGAGCTCCCGGGGATGAGCAGTTCTTC. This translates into CASSYSVIMAGAPGDEQFF.

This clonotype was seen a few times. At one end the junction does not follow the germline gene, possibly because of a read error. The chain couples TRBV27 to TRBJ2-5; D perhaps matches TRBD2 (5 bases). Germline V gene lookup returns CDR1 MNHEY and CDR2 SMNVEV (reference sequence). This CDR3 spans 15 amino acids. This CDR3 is CTSSLERSGRGTQYF. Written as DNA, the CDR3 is TGCACCAGCAGTTTGGAAAGAAGCGGCCGGGGGACCCAGTACTTC.

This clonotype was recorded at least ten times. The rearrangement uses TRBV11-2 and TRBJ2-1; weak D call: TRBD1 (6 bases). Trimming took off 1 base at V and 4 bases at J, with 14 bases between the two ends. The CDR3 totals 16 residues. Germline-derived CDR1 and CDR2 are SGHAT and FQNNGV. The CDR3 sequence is CASSLVGRGRYNEQFF. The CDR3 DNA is TGTGCCAGCAGCTTAGTAGGCAGGGGCAGGTACAATGAGCAGTTCTTC. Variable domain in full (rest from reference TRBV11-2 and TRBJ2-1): EAGVAQSPRYKIIEKRQSVAFWCNPISGHATLYWYQQILGQGPKLLIQFQNNGVVDDSQLPKDRFSAERLKGVDSTLKIQPAKLEDSAVYLCASSLVGRGRYNEQFFGPGTRLTVL.

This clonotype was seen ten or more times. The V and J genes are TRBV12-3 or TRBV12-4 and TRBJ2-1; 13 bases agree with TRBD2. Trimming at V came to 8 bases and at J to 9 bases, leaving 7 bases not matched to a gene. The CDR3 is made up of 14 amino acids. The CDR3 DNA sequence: TGTGCCAGCTCGGGACTAGCGGGATGGAGTGAGCAGTTCTTC. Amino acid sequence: CASSGLAGWSEQFF.

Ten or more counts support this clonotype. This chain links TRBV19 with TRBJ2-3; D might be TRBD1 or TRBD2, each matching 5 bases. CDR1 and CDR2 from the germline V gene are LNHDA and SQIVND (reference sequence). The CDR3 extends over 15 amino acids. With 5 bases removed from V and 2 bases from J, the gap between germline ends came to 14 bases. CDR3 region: CASSPLGDDTDTQYF. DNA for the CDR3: TGTGCCAGTAGTCCTCTAGGGGACGACACAGATACGCAGTATTTT. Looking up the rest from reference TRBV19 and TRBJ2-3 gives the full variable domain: DGGITQSPKYLFRKEGQNVTLSCEQNLNHDAMYWYRQDPGQGLRLIYYSQIVNDFQKGDIAEGYSVSREKKESFPLTVTSAQKNPTAFYLCASSPLGDDTDTQYFGPGTRLTVL.

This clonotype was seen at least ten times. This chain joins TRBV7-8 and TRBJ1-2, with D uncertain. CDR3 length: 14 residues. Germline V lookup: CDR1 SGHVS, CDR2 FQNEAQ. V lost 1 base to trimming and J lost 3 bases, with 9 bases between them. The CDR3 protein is CASSLGTDYYGYTF. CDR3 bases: TGTGCCAGCAGCTTAGGTACAGACTACTATGGCTACACCTTC.

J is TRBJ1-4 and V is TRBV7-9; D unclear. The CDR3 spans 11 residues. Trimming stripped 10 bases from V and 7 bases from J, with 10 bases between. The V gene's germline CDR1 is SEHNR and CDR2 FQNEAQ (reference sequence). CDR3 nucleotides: TGTGCCACCACCGAACGTGAAAAACTGTTTTTT. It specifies CATTEREKLFF.

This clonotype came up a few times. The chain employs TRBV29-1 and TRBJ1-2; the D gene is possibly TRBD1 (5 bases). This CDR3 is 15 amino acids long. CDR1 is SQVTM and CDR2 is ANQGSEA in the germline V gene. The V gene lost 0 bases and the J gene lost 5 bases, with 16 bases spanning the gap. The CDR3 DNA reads TGCAGCGTTGAAGATGGGACGTCGCCTTGGTATGGCTACACCTTC. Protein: CSVEDGTSPWYGYTF.

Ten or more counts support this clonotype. This chain's CDR3 is CAIQEGWNTEAFF. CDR3 DNA sequence: TGTGCCATTCAGGAGGGCTGGAACACTGAAGCTTTCTTT. J is TRBJ1-1 and V is TRBV10-3; the D is unclear. The CDR3 consists of 13 residues. Trimming took 9 bases from V and 1 from J, leaving 12 bases between them. In germline, CDR1 is ENHRY, CDR2 SYGVKD.

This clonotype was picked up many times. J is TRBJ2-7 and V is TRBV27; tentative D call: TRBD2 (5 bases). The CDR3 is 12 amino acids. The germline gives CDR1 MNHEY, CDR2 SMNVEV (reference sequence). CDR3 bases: TGTGTTAGTAGCAGAGGGTCCTACGAGCAGTACTTC. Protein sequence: CVSSRGSYEQYF.

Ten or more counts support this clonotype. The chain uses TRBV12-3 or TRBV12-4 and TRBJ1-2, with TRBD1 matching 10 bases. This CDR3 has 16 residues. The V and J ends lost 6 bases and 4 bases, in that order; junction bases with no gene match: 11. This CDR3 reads CASSSPGQGQFYGYTF. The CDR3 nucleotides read TGTGCCAGCAGCTCGCCGGGACAGGGGCAATTCTATGGCTACACCTTC.